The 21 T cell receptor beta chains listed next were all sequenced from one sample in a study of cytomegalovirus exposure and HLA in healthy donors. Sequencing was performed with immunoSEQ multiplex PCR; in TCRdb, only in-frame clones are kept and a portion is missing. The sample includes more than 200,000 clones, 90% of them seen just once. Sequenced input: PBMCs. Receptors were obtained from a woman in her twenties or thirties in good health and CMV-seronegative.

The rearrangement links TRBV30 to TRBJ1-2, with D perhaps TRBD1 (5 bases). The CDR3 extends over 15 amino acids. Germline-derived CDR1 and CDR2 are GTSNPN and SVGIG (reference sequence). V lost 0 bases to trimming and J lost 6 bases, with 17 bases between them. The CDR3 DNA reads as TGTGCCTGGAGTGTACCTTTGGGGGTGGTCGATGGCTACACCTTC. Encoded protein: CAWSVPLGVVDGYTF. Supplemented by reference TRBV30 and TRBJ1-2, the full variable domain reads SQTIHQWPATLVQPVGSPLSLECTVEGTSNPNLYWYRQAAGRGLQLLFYSVGIGQISSEVPQNLSASRPQDRQFILSSKKLLLSDSGFYLCAWSVPLGVVDGYTFGSGTRLTVV.

The CDR3 loop reads CASNPGLAYNEQFF. The CDR3 DNA reads as TGTGCCAGCAATCCCGGGCTAGCCTACAATGAGCAGTTCTTC. This sequence joins TRBV6-1 and TRBJ2-1; D not resolved. Looked up from germline, CDR1 is MNHNS and CDR2 is SASEGT. This CDR3 is 14 amino acids long. V was shortened by 7 bases and J by 2 bases, with 12 bases between the two germline ends.

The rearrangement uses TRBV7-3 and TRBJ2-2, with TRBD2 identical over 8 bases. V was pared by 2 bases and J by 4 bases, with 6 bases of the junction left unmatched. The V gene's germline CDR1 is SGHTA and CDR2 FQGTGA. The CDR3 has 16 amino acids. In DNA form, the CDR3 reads TGTGCCAGCAGCTTATCCGCTAGCGGGCGCACCGGGGAGCTGTTTTTT. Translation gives CASSLSASGRTGELFF. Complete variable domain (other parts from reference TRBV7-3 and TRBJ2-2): GAGVSQTPSNKVTEKGKYVELRCDPISGHTALYWYRQSLGQGPEFLIYFQGTGAADDSGLPNDRFFAVRPEGSVSTLKIQRTERGDSAVYLCASSLSASGRTGELFFGEGSRLTVL.

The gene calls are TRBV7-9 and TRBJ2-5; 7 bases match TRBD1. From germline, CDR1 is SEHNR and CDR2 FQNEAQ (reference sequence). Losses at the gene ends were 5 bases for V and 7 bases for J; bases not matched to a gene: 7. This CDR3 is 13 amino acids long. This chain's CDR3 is CASSETGSGTQYF. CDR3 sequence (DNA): TGTGCCAGCAGCGAGACAGGGTCCGGGACCCAGTACTTC.

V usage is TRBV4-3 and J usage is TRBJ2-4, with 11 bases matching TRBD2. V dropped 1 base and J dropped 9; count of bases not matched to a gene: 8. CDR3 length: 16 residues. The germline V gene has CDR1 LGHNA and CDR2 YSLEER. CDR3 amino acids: CASSQGSGREGGIQYF. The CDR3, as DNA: TGCGCCAGCAGCCAAGGTAGCGGGAGGGAGGGCGGCATTCAGTACTTC.

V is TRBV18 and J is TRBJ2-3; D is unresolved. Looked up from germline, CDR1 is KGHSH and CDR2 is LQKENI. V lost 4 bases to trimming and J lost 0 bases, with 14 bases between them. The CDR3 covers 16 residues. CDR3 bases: TGTGCCAGCTCACGAACGGACGGAGCTAGCACAGATACGCAGTATTTT. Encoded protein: CASSRTDGASTDTQYF.

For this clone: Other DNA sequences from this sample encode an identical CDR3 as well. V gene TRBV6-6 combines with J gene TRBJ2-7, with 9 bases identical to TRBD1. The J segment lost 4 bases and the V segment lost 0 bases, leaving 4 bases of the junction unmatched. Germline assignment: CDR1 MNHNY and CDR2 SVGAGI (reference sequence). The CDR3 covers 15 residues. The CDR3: CASSYSPGQGYEQYF. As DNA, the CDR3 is TGTGCCAGCAGTTACTCACCGGGACAGGGTTACGAGCAGTACTTC.

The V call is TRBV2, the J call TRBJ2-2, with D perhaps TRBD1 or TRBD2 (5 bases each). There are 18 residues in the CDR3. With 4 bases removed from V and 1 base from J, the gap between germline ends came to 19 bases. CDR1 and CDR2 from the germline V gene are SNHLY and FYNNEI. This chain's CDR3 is CASSARHLGPLNTGELFF. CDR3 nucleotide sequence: TGTGCCAGCAGTGCACGTCATTTGGGACCACTGAACACCGGGGAGCTGTTTTTT.

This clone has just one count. The CDR3 spells CASSSLAGGSYNEQFF. In DNA, the CDR3 is TGTGCCAGCAGCTCCCTAGCGGGAGGTTCCTACAATGAGCAGTTCTTC. The rearrangement uses TRBV7-9 and TRBJ2-1; 11 bases agree with TRBD2. V was pared by 4 bases and J by 1 base, with 3 bases of the junction left unmatched. Germline values: CDR1 SEHNR, CDR2 FQNEAQ (reference sequence). There are 16 residues in the CDR3.

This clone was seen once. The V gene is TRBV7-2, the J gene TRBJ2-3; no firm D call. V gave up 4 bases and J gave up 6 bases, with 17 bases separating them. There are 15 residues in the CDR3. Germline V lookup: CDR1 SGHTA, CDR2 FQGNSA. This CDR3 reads CASSWQPTKSDTQYF. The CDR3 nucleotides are TGTGCCAGCAGCTGGCAGCCTACAAAGTCCGATACGCAGTATTTT.

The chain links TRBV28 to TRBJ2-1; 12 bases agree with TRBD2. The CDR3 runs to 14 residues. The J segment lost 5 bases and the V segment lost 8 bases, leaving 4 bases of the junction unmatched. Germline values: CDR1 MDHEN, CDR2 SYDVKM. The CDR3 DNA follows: TGTGCCAGCGGGGGACTAGCGGGTAACAATGAGCAGTTCTTC. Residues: CASGGLAGNNEQFF. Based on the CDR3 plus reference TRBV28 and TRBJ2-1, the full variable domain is DVKVTQSSRYLVKRTGEKVFLECVQDMDHENMFWYRQDPGLGLRLIYFSYDVKMKEKGDIPEGYSVSREKKERFSLILESASTNQTSMYLCASGGLAGNNEQFFGPGTRLTVL.

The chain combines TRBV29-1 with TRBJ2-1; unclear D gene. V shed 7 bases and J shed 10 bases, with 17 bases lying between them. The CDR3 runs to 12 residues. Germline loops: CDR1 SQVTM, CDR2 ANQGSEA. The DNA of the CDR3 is TGCAGCGGAACAGCAACCAGGTCCGAGCAGTTCTTC. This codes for CSGTATRSEQFF.

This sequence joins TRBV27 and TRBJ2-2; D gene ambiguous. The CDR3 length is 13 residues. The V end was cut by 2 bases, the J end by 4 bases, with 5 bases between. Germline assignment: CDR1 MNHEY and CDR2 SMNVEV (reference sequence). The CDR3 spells CASSLGPTGELFF. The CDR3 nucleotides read TGTGCCAGCAGTTTAGGTCCCACCGGGGAGCTGTTTTTT.

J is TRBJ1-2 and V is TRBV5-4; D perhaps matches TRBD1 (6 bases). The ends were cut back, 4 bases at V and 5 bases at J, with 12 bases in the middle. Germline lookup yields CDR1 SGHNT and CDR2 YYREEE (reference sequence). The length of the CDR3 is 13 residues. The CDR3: CASSQEGGYGYTF. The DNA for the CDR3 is TGTGCCAGCAGCCAGGAAGGGGGTTATGGCTACACCTTC.

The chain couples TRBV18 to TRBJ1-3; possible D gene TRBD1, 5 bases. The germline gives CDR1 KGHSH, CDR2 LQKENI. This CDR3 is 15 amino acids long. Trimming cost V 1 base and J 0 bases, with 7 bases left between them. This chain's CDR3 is CASSPRGTSGNTIYF. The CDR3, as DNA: TGTGCCAGCTCACCACGCGGGACCTCTGGAAACACCATATATTTT.

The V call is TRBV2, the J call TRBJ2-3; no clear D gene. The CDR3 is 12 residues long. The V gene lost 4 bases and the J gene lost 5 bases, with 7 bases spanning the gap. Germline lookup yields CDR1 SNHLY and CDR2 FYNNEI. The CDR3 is CASSADGDTQYF. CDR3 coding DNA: TGTGCCAGCAGTGCCGACGGAGATACGCAGTATTTT. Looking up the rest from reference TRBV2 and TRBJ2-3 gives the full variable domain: EPEVTQTPSHQVTQMGQEVILRCVPISNHLYFYWYRQILGQKVEFLVSFYNNEISEKSEIFDDQFSVERPDGSNFTLKIRSTKLEDSAMYFCASSADGDTQYFGPGTRLTVL.

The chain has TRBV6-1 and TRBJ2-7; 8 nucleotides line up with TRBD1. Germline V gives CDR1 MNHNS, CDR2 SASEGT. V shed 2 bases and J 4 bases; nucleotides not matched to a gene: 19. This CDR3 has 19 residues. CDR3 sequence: CASSEYPGQDEFGGYEQYF. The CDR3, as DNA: TGTGCCAGCAGTGAATATCCGGGACAGGACGAGTTTGGAGGGTACGAGCAGTACTTC.

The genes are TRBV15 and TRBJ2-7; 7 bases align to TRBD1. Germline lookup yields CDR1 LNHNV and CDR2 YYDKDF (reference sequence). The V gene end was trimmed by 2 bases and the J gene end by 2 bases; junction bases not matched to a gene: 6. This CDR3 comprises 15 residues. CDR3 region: CATSRRDRAPYEQYF. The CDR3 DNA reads TGTGCCACCAGCAGAAGAGACAGGGCGCCCTACGAGCAGTACTTC.

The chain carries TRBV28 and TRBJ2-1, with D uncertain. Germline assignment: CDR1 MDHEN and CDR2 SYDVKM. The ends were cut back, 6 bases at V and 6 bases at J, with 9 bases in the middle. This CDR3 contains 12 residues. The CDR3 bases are TGTGCCAGCAGAGCGAGTCCCAATGAGCAGTTCTTC. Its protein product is CASRASPNEQFF.

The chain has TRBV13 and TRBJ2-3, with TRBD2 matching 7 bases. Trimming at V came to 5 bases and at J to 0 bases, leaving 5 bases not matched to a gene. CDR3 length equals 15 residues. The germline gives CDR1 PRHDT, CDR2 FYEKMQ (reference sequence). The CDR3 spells CASSGASGSTDTQYF. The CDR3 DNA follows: TGTGCCAGCAGCGGTGCTAGCGGTAGCACAGATACGCAGTATTTT.

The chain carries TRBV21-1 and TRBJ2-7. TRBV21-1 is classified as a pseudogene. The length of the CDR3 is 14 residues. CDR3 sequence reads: CASSPRPSPYEQYF. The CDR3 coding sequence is TGTGCCAGCAGCCCCCGACCCTCTCCCTACGAGCAGTACTTC.